The 30 T cell receptor beta chains below all came from one sample that was sequenced in a study of cytomegalovirus exposure and HLA in healthy donors. Amplification used 60 Vbeta primers and 13 Jbeta primers. TCRdb's table, derived via immunoSEQ multiplex PCR, lists solely in-frame clones and lacks some. Among approximately 120,000 clones listed, roughly four fifths were seen once. The sequenced sample was PBMCs. All receptors come from a middle-aged woman in good health and CMV-seropositive.

This sequence joins TRBV28 and TRBJ2-7, with 8 positions matching TRBD1. There are 14 residues in the CDR3. Germline V gene sequence: CDR1 MDHEN, CDR2 SYDVKM. The trim removed 7 bases at V and 6 bases at J, leaving 11 bases unmatched. The CDR3 DNA follows: TGTGCCAGCACCCCCAGACAGGGGAGTCGCGAGCAGTACTTC. Translation: CASTPRQGSREQYF.

This rearrangement joins TRBV5-5 to TRBJ1-1, with a tentative D call TRBD1 (5 bases). The CDR3 is made up of 15 amino acids. Germline values: CDR1 SGHKS, CDR2 YYEKEE (reference sequence). Trimming shortened V by 1 base and J by 0 bases, and 10 bases separated the two germline ends. CDR3 nucleotides: TGTGCCAGCAGCTTGAGTGGGGGGATGAACACTGAAGCTTTCTTT. Translating it yields CASSLSGGMNTEAFF.

This sequence joins TRBV6-5 and TRBJ1-2; D possibly corresponds to TRBD1 (6 bases). Looked up from germline, CDR1 is MNHEY and CDR2 is SVGAGI. The CDR3 runs 12 residues. V was cut by 6 bases and J by 7 bases, with 12 bases left in between. The CDR3, as DNA: TGTGCCAGCAGCTTACAGGGTGGTGGCTACACCTTC. Protein product: CASSLQGGGYTF.

The J gene is TRBJ2-2, the V gene TRBV30; D uncertain. The CDR3 extends over 12 amino acids. V lost 2 bases and J lost 4, with 5 bases in between. The V gene's germline CDR1 is GTSNPN and CDR2 SVGIG (reference sequence). The CDR3, as DNA: TGTGCCTGGAGTCAGTCCACCGGGGAGCTGTTTTTT. It is translated as CAWSQSTGELFF.

The chain employs TRBV18 and TRBJ2-5; 9 bases are a match to TRBD2. The CDR3 runs to 16 residues. Germline CDR1 KGHSH, CDR2 LQKENI. After removal of 3 bases from V and 8 bases from J, the junction contained 13 bases not matched to a gene. The CDR3: CASSPVTSGHQQTQYF. In DNA, the CDR3 is TGTGCCAGCTCACCTGTGACTAGCGGACACCAGCAAACCCAGTACTTC.

This clone has a single count. This chain uses TRBV7-3 with TRBJ2-3; TRBD2 aligns across 11 bases. Germline values: CDR1 SGHTA, CDR2 FQGTGA. CDR3 length: 14 residues. After removal of 4 bases from V and 5 bases from J, the junction contained 2 bases not matched to a gene. This CDR3 is CASSSGLAGDTQYF. The CDR3 nucleotides are TGTGCCAGCAGCTCCGGACTAGCGGGAGATACGCAGTATTTT.

This chain connects TRBV5-6 to TRBJ2-2; maybe TRBD1 (6 bases). The germline V gene has CDR1 SGHDT and CDR2 YYEEEE. The CDR3 covers 17 residues. Trimming shortened V by 4 bases and J by 9 bases, and 25 bases separated the two germline ends. The CDR3 coding sequence is TGTGCCAGCAGCCTAAAAGACCGGGACAATACTTTCCGGGAGCTGTTTTTT. Translated: CASSLKDRDNTFRELFF.

The V and J genes are TRBV19 and TRBJ2-7, with a tentative D call TRBD2 (5 bases). Germline V gene data show CDR1 as LNHDA and CDR2 as SQIVND (reference sequence). The CDR3 is 17 residues long. V dropped 6 bases and J dropped 0 bases, with 21 bases sitting between them. CDR3 sequence (DNA): TGTGCCAGTAGCGGACTGGGAATGAGCGGCAGCTCCTACGAGCAGTACTTC. Protein sequence: CASSGLGMSGSSYEQYF. The complete variable domain, with remaining parts taken from reference TRBV19 and TRBJ2-7, reads DGGITQSPKYLFRKEGQNVTLSCEQNLNHDAMYWYRQDPGQGLRLIYYSQIVNDFQKGDIAEGYSVSREKKESFPLTVTSAQKNPTAFYLCASSGLGMSGSSYEQYFGPGTRLTVT.

The chain recombines TRBV10-1 with TRBJ2-1, with D perhaps matching TRBD2 (5 bases). The CDR3 totals 13 residues. Trimming left V 2 bases short and J 6 bases short, with 8 bases between. CDR1 WNHNN and CDR2 SYGVQD come from the germline V gene (reference sequence). CDR3 coding DNA: TGCGCCAGCAGTGAGACTAGACTCAATGAGCAGTTCTTC. Translating gives CASSETRLNEQFF.

The chain uses TRBV28 and TRBJ2-7; tentatively, D is TRBD1 (6 bases). Germline V gene lookup returns CDR1 MDHEN and CDR2 SYDVKM. Trimming left V 6 bases short and J 1 base short, with 10 bases between. This CDR3 region has 13 residues. The CDR3 nucleotides are TGTGCCAGCAGCCGCGGACAGTCCTACGAGCAGTACTTC. This codes for CASSRGQSYEQYF.

The chain links TRBV9 to TRBJ2-3; D is ambiguous. This CDR3 is 11 amino acids long. The V and J ends lost 3 bases and 4 bases respectively, with 3 bases between them. Looked up from germline, CDR1 is SGDLS and CDR2 is YYNGEE. CDR3 region: CASSASDTQYF. CDR3 nucleotides: TGTGCCAGCAGCGCCTCAGATACGCAGTATTTT.

V is TRBV4-2 and J is TRBJ2-7; D might be TRBD2 (6 bases). The germline V gene encodes CDR1 LGHNA and CDR2 YNFKEQ. This CDR3 has 15 residues. V lost 3 bases and J lost 1, with 13 bases in between. CDR3 sequence reads: CASSQVGSRSYEQYF. The CDR3 DNA reads TGTGCCAGCAGCCAGGTCGGGAGCCGGTCCTACGAGCAGTACTTC.

The CDR3 DNA reads as TGTGCCAGTAGTGCGGGGACAGGCTATGGCTACACCTTC. It translates to CASSAGTGYGYTF. This rearrangement joins TRBV19 to TRBJ1-2; 8 bases line up with TRBD1. V gave up 5 bases and J gave up 4 bases; unmatched junction bases: 3. CDR1 and CDR2 from the germline V gene are LNHDA and SQIVND (reference sequence). This CDR3 region has 13 residues.

V is TRBV7-2 and J is TRBJ1-2; no clear D gene. The CDR3 length is 15 residues. The V end was cut by 5 bases, the J end by 2 bases, with 15 bases between. The germline gives CDR1 SGHTA, CDR2 FQGNSA. This CDR3 is CASSPPERVNYGYTF. For the CDR3, the DNA is TGTGCCAGCAGCCCCCCTGAACGGGTGAACTATGGCTACACCTTC.

The chain recombines TRBV4-2 with TRBJ2-5, with TRBD1 matching over 10 bases. Germline values: CDR1 LGHNA, CDR2 YNFKEQ. V was pared by 4 bases and J by 5 bases, with 4 bases of the junction left unmatched. The CDR3 has 14 amino acids. The CDR3 coding sequence is TGTGCCAGCAGCCCGGGACAGGGGAAGGAGACCCAGTACTTC. Residues: CASSPGQGKETQYF.

This chain joins TRBV7-9 and TRBJ2-1; 13 bases fit TRBD2. This CDR3 has 17 residues. V was pared by 4 bases and J by 8 bases, with 11 bases of the junction left unmatched. CDR1 is SEHNR, CDR2 FQNEAQ, per germline (reference sequence). The CDR3 reads CASSYHVGLAGVDEQFF. As DNA, the CDR3 is TGTGCCAGCAGCTACCACGTCGGACTAGCGGGAGTCGATGAGCAGTTCTTC.

V usage is TRBV2 and J usage is TRBJ1-1; D remains unclear. CDR3 length: 14 residues. V was clipped by 7 bases and J by 1 base, with 13 bases between them. Germline V gives CDR1 SNHLY, CDR2 FYNNEI. As DNA, the CDR3 is TGTGCCAGCATGAGGGCTACATCGAACACTGAAGCTTTCTTT. Its translation: CASMRATSNTEAFF.

The chain is built from TRBV28 and TRBJ1-1; possible D gene TRBD1, 5 bases. This CDR3 spans 14 amino acids. The V end lost 5 bases, the J end lost 1 base, and 11 bases lay between the germline ends. Looked up from germline, CDR1 is MDHEN and CDR2 is SYDVKM. The CDR3 nucleotides are TGTGCCAGCAGTCCCACCGGGGGGAACACTGAAGCTTTCTTT. Protein product: CASSPTGGNTEAFF.

As concerns this clone: The junction departs from the called germline gene at one end, perhaps through a read error. The V and J genes are TRBV9 and TRBJ1-2; TRBD1 aligns across 9 bases. CDR1 SGDLS and CDR2 YYNGEE come from the germline V gene. The CDR3 extends over 16 amino acids. DNA of the CDR3: TGTGCCAGCAGCGTAGGTGGGACAGGGCCGAACTATGACTACACCTTC. The encoded protein is CASSVGGTGPNYDYTF.

This clone was detected only a few times. Other DNA sequences in the same sample also yield this CDR3. The gene calls are TRBV9 and TRBJ2-1; perhaps TRBD1 as D (6 bases). V was clipped by 2 bases and J by 6 bases, with 12 bases between them. The CDR3 spans 14 residues. From germline, CDR1 is SGDLS and CDR2 YYNGEE. CDR3 coding DNA: TGTGCCAGCAGCGTGGGGACAACCGGCAATGAGCAGTTCTTC. It codes for CASSVGTTGNEQFF.

The V gene is TRBV4-1, the J gene TRBJ2-1; TRBD2 is a possible D gene (6 bases). With 8 bases removed from V and 7 bases from J, the gap between germline ends came to 33 bases. This CDR3 has 19 amino acids. Germline CDR1 MGHRA, CDR2 YSYEKL. DNA for the CDR3: TGCGCCAGCGCGGGGCTCGGGATATCCGGGAGAAGAAGTAGGAATGAGCAGTTCTTC. Residues: CASAGLGISGRRSRNEQFF.

The CDR3 sequence: CASSQDVGGYTF. CDR3 bases: TGCGCCAGCAGCCAAGATGTCGGTGGCTACACCTTC. This chain connects TRBV4-1 to TRBJ1-2; D is undetermined. In germline, CDR1 is MGHRA, CDR2 YSYEKL. Deletions cut 0 bases from V and 7 bases from J, with 6 bases between. The CDR3 is made up of 12 amino acids.

The rearrangement joins TRBV7-9 to TRBJ2-1; the D gene is possibly TRBD2 (7 bases). V lost 5 bases and J lost 0, with 17 bases in between. CDR1 is SEHNR and CDR2 is FQNEAQ in the germline V gene (reference sequence). The CDR3 is made up of 17 amino acids. The CDR3 reads CASSTKLGGASYNEQFF. DNA for the CDR3: TGTGCCAGCAGCACGAAGTTGGGGGGGGCCTCCTACAATGAGCAGTTCTTC.

This sequence joins TRBV28 and TRBJ2-4, with D possibly matching TRBD1 (7 bases). Germline-derived CDR1 and CDR2 are MDHEN and SYDVKM. Trimming took 4 bases from V and 8 from J, leaving 12 bases between them. The CDR3 extends over 13 amino acids. CDR3 nucleotides: TGTGCCAGCAGTTACAGGGGCGGGGACATTCAGTACTTC. The encoded protein is CASSYRGGDIQYF.

On this clone: The same CDR3 is also encoded by other DNA sequences in this sample. V and J are TRBV25-1 and TRBJ2-7; 7 bases are a match to TRBD1. J gave up 7 bases and V 10 bases, and 10 bases lay outside the gene matches. This CDR3 is 12 amino acids long. Germline V gene data show CDR1 as MGHDK and CDR2 as SYGVNS. CDR3 DNA sequence: TGTGCCACCTCCACAGGGGTGGGGGAGCAGTACTTC. It translates to CATSTGVGEQYF.

This clone was detected only a few times. The chain combines TRBV19 with TRBJ2-3, with 10 bases lining up with TRBD2. Germline V lookup: CDR1 LNHDA, CDR2 SQIVND (reference sequence). CDR3 length equals 16 residues. V shed 5 bases, J shed 2 bases, and the junction held 7 bases outside the gene matches. The CDR3 DNA follows: TGTGCCAGTAGTTCCTCAGCGGGAGGGTACACAGATACGCAGTATTTT. Translating gives CASSSSAGGYTDTQYF.

The V call is TRBV18, the J call TRBJ2-3; 12 nucleotides match TRBD1. The CDR3 has 19 amino acids. The germline CDR1 and CDR2 sequences are KGHSH and LQKENI. Germline trimming cut 5 bases from V and 3 bases from J; bases unmatched to any gene: 15. CDR3 sequence (DNA): TGTGCCAGCTCATTGCCCGGGACAGGGGGCCGGACGGTGACAGATACGCAGTATTTT. Amino acid sequence: CASSLPGTGGRTVTDTQYF.

The V gene is TRBV7-9, the J gene TRBJ2-2; 12 positions match TRBD2. V gave up 5 bases and J gave up 4 bases; unmatched junction bases: 5. In germline, CDR1 is SEHNR, CDR2 FQNEAQ (reference sequence). The CDR3 length is 16 residues. The CDR3 loop is CASSQSSGRATGELFF. CDR3 in DNA: TGTGCCAGCAGCCAGTCTAGCGGGAGGGCCACCGGGGAGCTGTTTTTT.

The chain combines TRBV30 with TRBJ2-1; 7 nucleotides agree with TRBD2. CDR1 and CDR2 (germline): GTSNPN, SVGIG (reference sequence). CDR3 size: 14 residues. V lost 4 bases, J lost 2 bases, and 5 bases stayed unmatched. The CDR3 region is CAWKAGRAYNEQFF. CDR3 nucleotide sequence: TGTGCCTGGAAAGCGGGAAGGGCCTACAATGAGCAGTTCTTC.

CDR3 in amino acids: CASSVAGFQETQYF. CDR3 in DNA: TGTGCCAGCAGCGTAGCGGGATTCCAAGAGACCCAGTACTTC. The chain joins TRBV2 to TRBJ2-5, with 8 bases fitting TRBD2. The germline V gene encodes CDR1 SNHLY and CDR2 FYNNEI. V was clipped by 6 bases and J by 1 base; unmatched bases: 4. This CDR3 region has 14 residues.